This TCR beta chain comes out of a study of human thymus T cells. With respect to this clone: What it binds is not known.

Thymic resections from corrective heart surgery supplied the tissue. Infants, healthy and Finnish, who were having corrective surgery for congenital heart defects served as donors. Germline V gives CDR1 SGHRS, CDR2 YFSETQ. The CDR3 is 18 amino acids. With 4 bases clipped from V and 4 bases from J, the junction kept 15 bases outside the gene matches. The table came from immunoSEQ multiplex PCR; TCRdb's copy has only in-frame clones and leaves some out. Of 75,000 to 90,000 clones in the sample, 90% to 98% were seen once. Findings of the study overall: Highly overlapping thymic repertoires among unrelated individuals were reported in related research.

The sample consisted of thymus tissue. This clonotype was obtained from a boy in the first two years of life with a congenital heart defect but otherwise immunologically healthy. The chain is built from TRBV5-1 and TRBJ2-1; 9 bases fit TRBD1. CDR3 residues: CASSESPGTGSPYNEQFF. CDR3 nucleotides: TGCGCCAGCAGCGAATCTCCCGGGACAGGGTCTCCTTACAATGAGCAGTTCTTC.